This entry concerns a single T cell receptor beta chain. CDR3 length: 15 residues. Germline CDR1 MNHEY, CDR2 SMNVEV (reference sequence). Trimming pared 7 bases from V and 4 bases from J, leaving 14 bases between. In the original processing: Cell counts per sample came from amplifying reference gene primers. Only in-frame clones appear in the TCRdb table, and some are missing; sequencing was by immunoSEQ multiplex PCR. The DNA was the basis for D and trimming; V, J and clone size are from that table. The sample holds about 15,000 clones; around 87% are singletons and the top ten take 33%. The source of the sample is a study of blood T cell repertoires in COVID-19.

V is TRBV27 and J is TRBJ2-6; D is possibly TRBD2 (5 bases). The clonotype was recovered from a human donor in a cohort sampled during active COVID-19. The sequenced material came from peripheral blood. CDR3 loop: CASTSGGSGANVLTF. The CDR3 DNA follows: TGTGCCAGCACCAGCGGCGGGTCGGGGGCCAACGTCCTGACTTTC.